This is a list of T cell receptor beta chains from one sample in a study of T-cell reconstitution after alpha-beta-depleted transplantation in children. TCRdb analysed the PCR reads with MiXCR anew, one entry per CDR3 protein. The table records a few hundred thousand distinct CDR3 sequences, around a tenth of them present only once. Source: PBMCs from the stem cell graft donor, taken from the stem cell graft. The receptors come from a human donor who donated a stem cell graft to a child with acute lymphoblastic leukemia. CDR3s include the opening cysteine and the closing phenylalanine or tryptophan. Each record gives: clone size, V gene, J gene, D gene, CDR3 protein, CDR3 DNA. The D gene is left open where the match is weak. The size of a clone is reported for some rows only, either as once, few or many, or as a class for expanded clones.

abundance: NA; v_gene: TRBV10-3; j_gene: TRBJ2-1; d_gene: NA; CDR3aa: CAISESSGGRNEQFF; CDR3nt: TGTGCCATCAGTGAGTCCTCCGGGGGGCGCAATGAGCAGTTCTTC
abundance: few; v_gene: TRBV7-3; j_gene: TRBJ2-2; d_gene: NA; CDR3aa: CASSGSGNTGELFF; CDR3nt: TGTGCCAGCAGTGGGTCGGGTAACACCGGGGAGCTGTTTTTT
abundance: many; v_gene: TRBV5-8; j_gene: TRBJ2-5; d_gene: NA; CDR3aa: CASSLEWGQETQYF; CDR3nt: TGTGCCAGCAGCTTGGAATGGGGCCAAGAGACCCAGTACTTC
abundance: few; v_gene: TRBV6-2/TRBV6-3; j_gene: TRBJ2-7; d_gene: NA; CDR3aa: CASGRLSYEQYF; CDR3nt: TGTGCCAGCGGGCGACTTTCCTACGAGCAGTACTTC
abundance: NA; v_gene: TRBV6-5; j_gene: TRBJ2-3; d_gene: TRBD2; CDR3aa: CASSYSTSGSRDTQYF; CDR3nt: TGTGCCAGCAGTTACTCGACTAGCGGGAGCCGGGATACGCAGTATTTT
abundance: NA; v_gene: TRBV7-8; j_gene: TRBJ2-3; d_gene: NA; CDR3aa: CASSRGRAGTDTQYF; CDR3nt: TGTGCCAGCAGTAGGGGGAGGGCCGGGACAGATACGCAGTATTTT
abundance: NA; v_gene: TRBV3-1; j_gene: TRBJ1-2; d_gene: NA; CDR3aa: CASTQDIPIEAETNYGYTF; CDR3nt: TGTGCCTCCACCCAAGATATACCTATCGAGGCAGAGACGAACTATGGCTACACCTTC
abundance: few; v_gene: TRBV5-6; j_gene: TRBJ2-5; d_gene: TRBD1; CDR3aa: CASSLRPGTGQETQYF; CDR3nt: TGTGCCAGCAGCTTGAGGCCCGGGACAGGGCAAGAGACCCAGTACTTC
abundance: NA; v_gene: TRBV5-1; j_gene: TRBJ2-7; d_gene: TRBD1; CDR3aa: CASSLGAGGKNEQYF; CDR3nt: TGCGCCAGCAGCTTGGGGGCAGGGGGCAAGAACGAGCAGTACTTC
abundance: few; v_gene: TRBV5-6; j_gene: TRBJ2-6; d_gene: TRBD1; CDR3aa: CASSLVSGTDLSGANVLTF; CDR3nt: TGTGCCAGCAGCTTGGTCTCCGGGACAGACCTTTCTGGGGCCAACGTCCTGACTTTC
abundance: NA; v_gene: TRBV12-3/TRBV12-4; j_gene: TRBJ2-3; d_gene: NA; CDR3aa: CASSISGTDTQYF; CDR3nt: TGTGCCAGCAGTATTAGCGGCACAGATACGCAGTATTTT
abundance: NA; v_gene: TRBV12-3/TRBV12-4; j_gene: TRBJ2-7; d_gene: NA; CDR3aa: CASSRSPSTGWGYEQYF; CDR3nt: TGTGCCAGCAGTCGTTCCCCTTCGACAGGTTGGGGCTACGAGCAGTACTTC
abundance: few; v_gene: TRBV15; j_gene: TRBJ2-1; d_gene: NA; CDR3aa: CATSRDSPVGGYNEQFF; CDR3nt: TGTGCCACCAGCAGAGATTCCCCGGTAGGGGGGTACAATGAGCAGTTCTTC
abundance: NA; v_gene: TRBV3-1; j_gene: TRBJ2-1; d_gene: TRBD2; CDR3aa: CASSYPLSGRVGEQFF; CDR3nt: TGTGCCAGCAGCTACCCTCTTAGCGGGAGGGTGGGCGAGCAGTTCTTC
abundance: NA; v_gene: TRBV4-3; j_gene: TRBJ2-1; d_gene: TRBD2; CDR3aa: CASSQIAGPSYNEQFF; CDR3nt: TGCGCCAGCAGCCAAATAGCGGGCCCCTCCTACAATGAGCAGTTCTTC
abundance: few; v_gene: TRBV27; j_gene: TRBJ2-7; d_gene: TRBD2; CDR3aa: CASSRLAGSYEQYF; CDR3nt: TGTGCCAGCAGTCGACTAGCGGGGTCCTACGAGCAGTACTTC
abundance: NA; v_gene: TRBV7-3; j_gene: TRBJ2-1; d_gene: TRBD1; CDR3aa: CASGRDRSAYNEQFF; CDR3nt: TGTGCCAGCGGACGGGACAGAAGCGCCTACAATGAGCAGTTCTTC
abundance: few; v_gene: TRBV6-5; j_gene: TRBJ1-4; d_gene: NA; CDR3aa: CASVELFF; CDR3nt: TGTGCCAGCGTAGAACTGTTTTTT
abundance: few; v_gene: TRBV7-2; j_gene: TRBJ2-3; d_gene: NA; CDR3aa: CASSLSGGTQYF; CDR3nt: TGTGCCAGCAGCTTAAGTGGCGGTACGCAGTATTTT
abundance: NA; v_gene: TRBV11-2; j_gene: TRBJ2-5; d_gene: NA; CDR3aa: CASSLGASWKTETQYF; CDR3nt: TGTGCCAGCAGCTTAGGCGCGTCGTGGAAGACGGAGACCCAGTACTTC
abundance: few; v_gene: TRBV20-1; j_gene: TRBJ2-6; d_gene: NA; CDR3aa: CSARNRAGANVLTF; CDR3nt: TGCAGTGCTAGAAACAGGGCTGGGGCCAACGTCCTGACTTTC
abundance: few; v_gene: TRBV7-2; j_gene: TRBJ2-3; d_gene: NA; CDR3aa: CASSLGTSSGADTQYF; CDR3nt: TGTGCCAGCAGCTTAGGCACGAGCTCTGGAGCAGATACGCAGTATTTT
abundance: few; v_gene: TRBV7-2; j_gene: TRBJ2-2; d_gene: TRBD2; CDR3aa: CASSLVAGRNTGELFF; CDR3nt: TGTGCCAGCAGCTTAGTAGCGGGAAGGAACACCGGGGAGCTGTTTTTT
abundance: many; v_gene: TRBV15; j_gene: TRBJ1-1; d_gene: TRBD1; CDR3aa: CATSWTGPTEAFF; CDR3nt: TGTGCCACCAGTTGGACAGGGCCTACTGAAGCTTTCTTT
abundance: few; v_gene: TRBV7-2; j_gene: TRBJ2-7; d_gene: TRBD2; CDR3aa: CASSFQAGGWYEQYF; CDR3nt: TGTGCCAGCAGCTTTCAAGCGGGAGGGTGGTACGAGCAGTACTTC
abundance: NA; v_gene: TRBV6-2/TRBV6-3; j_gene: TRBJ2-7; d_gene: TRBD2; CDR3aa: CASLGTSGVYEQYF; CDR3nt: TGTGCCAGCCTCGGGACTAGCGGGGTCTACGAGCAGTACTTC